A single sample is the source of the 8 T cell receptor beta chains below, sequenced in a study of T cells after yellow fever vaccination. TCRdb processed the 5' RACE reads anew with MiXCR; each CDR3 protein has one entry. The sample yields under 700,000 distinct CDR3 sequences, 17% seen once. The material was PBMCs, obtained about 5 days after the first yellow fever vaccination. These receptors all stem from a man aged 18 to 29 who received the YFV17D yellow fever vaccine.

The chain has TRBV5-4 and TRBJ2-2; D is possibly TRBD1 (6 bases). The V and J ends lost 3 bases and 1 base respectively, with 13 bases between them. In germline, CDR1 is SGHNT, CDR2 YYREEE (reference sequence). The CDR3 spans 16 residues. Written as DNA, the CDR3 is TGTGCCAGCAGCTCGGCTGGGGGCCAGAACACCGGGGAGCTGTTTTTT. Amino acid sequence: CASSSAGGQNTGELFF.

The chain uses TRBV13 and TRBJ2-7; weak D call: TRBD2 (6 bases). CDR3 size: 13 residues. In germline, CDR1 is PRHDT, CDR2 FYEKMQ (reference sequence). V was pared by 0 bases and J by 5 bases, with 8 bases between. CDR3 protein: CASSLGGRNEQYF. CDR3 bases: TGTGCCAGCAGCTTAGGAGGGAGGAACGAGCAGTACTTC. The whole variable domain, filled in from reference TRBV13 and TRBJ2-7, reads AAGVIQSPRHLIKEKRETATLKCYPIPRHDTVYWYQQGPGQDPQFLISFYEKMQSDKGSIPDRFSAQQFSDYHSELNMSSLELGDSALYFCASSLGGRNEQYFGPGTRLTVT.

A few counts support this clonotype. This chain connects TRBV3-1 to TRBJ1-1; a weak D match, TRBD1 (6 bases). Germline-derived CDR1 and CDR2 are LGHDT and YNNKEL (reference sequence). V lost 4 bases and J lost 0, with 12 bases in between. The CDR3 loop spans 15 amino acids. CDR3 amino acids: CASSPGQLLNTEAFF. The DNA for the CDR3 is TGTGCCAGCAGCCCCGGACAGCTCTTGAACACTGAAGCTTTCTTT.

The chain has TRBV29-1 and TRBJ2-5; 8 bases line up with TRBD2. Germline-derived CDR1 and CDR2 are SQVTM and ANQGSEA. This CDR3 has 14 residues. The CDR3 sequence: CSGMIAGGGETQYF. Written as DNA, the CDR3 is TGCAGTGGCATGATTGCGGGGGGCGGCGAGACCCAGTACTTC. The full variable domain, its missing parts supplied by reference TRBV29-1 and TRBJ2-5, is SAVISQKPSRDICQRGTSLTIQCQVDSQVTMMFWYRQQPGQSLTLIATANQGSEATYESGFVIDKFPISRPNLTFSTLTVSNMSPEDSSIYLCSGMIAGGGETQYFGPGTRLLVL.

The CDR3 reads CASSLYRGGELFF. DNA of the CDR3: TGCGCCAGCAGCCTTTACAGGGGCGGGGAGCTGTTTTTT. The chain recombines TRBV4-3 with TRBJ2-2, with TRBD1 matching 7 bases. Trimming removed 4 bases from V and 7 bases from J; junction bases left unmatched: 3. CDR3 length equals 13 residues. CDR1 LGHNA and CDR2 YSLEER come from the germline V gene.

Turning to this clonotype: Given a much more abundant clone one base away, this may be a read error. The chain has TRBV3-1 and TRBJ2-1; 7 bases agree with TRBD1. The CDR3 extends over 15 amino acids. Germline trimming cut 7 bases from V and 3 bases from J; bases unmatched to any gene: 9. Looked up from germline, CDR1 is LGHDT and CDR2 is YNNKEL (reference sequence). The CDR3 spells CASKPKGAVYNEQFF. DNA for the CDR3: TGTGCCAGCAAACCAAAGGGGGCAGTCTACAATGAGCAGTTCTTC.

This clonotype was detected many times. This sequence joins TRBV11-2 and TRBJ2-1; D is undetermined. Trimming removed 10 bases at V and 7 bases at J, with 20 bases between. This CDR3 is built from 14 residues. CDR1 SGHAT and CDR2 FQNNGV come from the germline V gene. The CDR3 DNA reads as TGTGCCACCTCGCCCGAGATCTTAGGGAATGAGCAGTTCTTC. Translated, it gives CATSPEILGNEQFF. Complete variable domain (other parts from reference TRBV11-2 and TRBJ2-1): EAGVAQSPRYKIIEKRQSVAFWCNPISGHATLYWYQQILGQGPKLLIQFQNNGVVDDSQLPKDRFSAERLKGVDSTLKIQPAKLEDSAVYLCATSPEILGNEQFFGPGTRLTVL.

The chain uses TRBV7-2 and TRBJ2-7, with 11 bases identical to TRBD2. The CDR3 loop spans 14 amino acids. The V gene's germline CDR1 is SGHTA and CDR2 FQGNSA. V trimming: 5 bases; J trimming: 2 bases; junction bases outside the gene matches: 2. The CDR3 region has the DNA TGTGCCAGCAGCGTACTAGCGGGGGCCTACGAGCAGTACTTC. Residues: CASSVLAGAYEQYF. Combining the CDR3 with reference TRBV7-2 and TRBJ2-7 gives the whole variable domain GAGVSQSPSNKVTEKGKDVELRCDPISGHTALYWYRQSLGQGLEFLIYFQGNSAPDKSGLPSDRFSAERTGGSVSTLTIQRTQQEDSAVYLCASSVLAGAYEQYFGPGTRLTVT.